This note documents a single T cell receptor beta chain sequence. As yet, its antigen is unknown. From the reads, TCRdb called clonotypes with MiXCR, one entry per CDR3 protein. The profile shows roughly 800,000 distinct CDR3 sequences, about 29% of them singletons. This sample was included in a study of T cell repertoires in cytomegalovirus infection. Study details: Recently described HLA-C-restricted plus well-studied HLA-B-restricted CMV epitopes were used. General observations from the study: Cumulative public TCR beta family frequency identified CMV carriers with the relevant HLA.

Trimming took off 4 bases at V and 5 bases at J, with 5 bases between the two ends. The CDR3 spans 12 residues. Germline values: CDR1 MNHEY, CDR2 SMNVEV (reference sequence). The source is a human donor in good health (CMV status not recorded). Some clones in this sample may be carry-over from other donors' samples. V and J are TRBV27 and TRBJ2-2; D call uncertain. The sample in question was cultured CD8+ T cells from PBMCs, obtained from culture after CMV antigen stimulation. CDR3 in DNA: TGTGCCAGCAGTTGGCTGACCGGGGAGCTGTTTTTT. Its translation is CASSWLTGELFF.